These 9 T cell receptor beta chains were sequenced from one sample in a study of shared T cell receptors in the human thymus. The assay was immunoSEQ multiplex PCR, and TCRdb's table has in-frame clones only and misses some. Here the sample spans 700,000 to 750,000 clones, 70% to 90% being singletons. The same data also went into a second study, on human thymus T cells.

Sequenced input: thymocytes. The receptors shown here come from a girl under two years old with a congenital heart defect.

The V and J genes are TRBV6-5 and TRBJ1-6; 7 bases agree with TRBD1. Germline trimming cut 4 bases from V and 5 bases from J; bases unmatched to any gene: 2. Germline CDR1 is MNHEY and CDR2 is SVGAGI. The CDR3 runs to 14 residues. This chain's CDR3 is CASSLTGHNSPLHF. DNA for the CDR3: TGTGCCAGCAGTTTGACAGGGCATAATTCACCCCTCCACTTT.

This chain links TRBV13 with TRBJ1-2; D is unclear. The V gene's germline CDR1 is PRHDT and CDR2 FYEKMQ (reference sequence). The CDR3 length is 16 residues. V was cut by 5 bases and J by 2 bases, with 18 bases left in between. CDR3 in amino acids: CASSGPWTPRNYGYTF. CDR3 nucleotides: TGTGCCAGCAGCGGACCTTGGACTCCCCGCAACTATGGCTACACCTTC.

V and J are TRBV7-9 and TRBJ1-1; TRBD1 matches 7 bases. Germline V CDR1 and CDR2: SEHNR, FQNEAQ (reference sequence). Trimming cost V 5 bases and J 4 bases; bases outside gene matches: 1. This CDR3 is 12 amino acids long. The CDR3: CASSQGGTEAFF. The CDR3 DNA reads TGTGCCAGCAGCCAGGGGGGCACTGAAGCTTTCTTT.

This chain joins TRBV7-6 and TRBJ1-1; the D is unclear. The CDR3 is 15 residues long. The V and J ends lost 7 bases and 3 bases respectively, with 18 bases between them. The V gene's germline CDR1 is SGHVS and CDR2 FNYEAQ. The CDR3 DNA sequence: TGTGCCAGCAAGCGGGAGAAACCCCCTTACACTGAAGCTTTCTTT. This translates into CASKREKPPYTEAFF.

The gene calls are TRBV18 and TRBJ2-7, with D possibly TRBD1 on 6 matching bases. This CDR3 comprises 13 residues. Per the germline V gene, CDR1 is KGHSH and CDR2 is LQKENI. Trimming shortened V by 3 bases and J by 4 bases, and 10 bases separated the two germline ends. CDR3 DNA sequence: TGTGCCAGCTCACCCGGACAGTTTTACGAGCAGTACTTC. As protein: CASSPGQFYEQYF.

The gene calls are TRBV5-6 and TRBJ1-1; D unclear. Looked up from germline, CDR1 is SGHDT and CDR2 is YYEEEE. The V and J ends lost 4 bases and 5 bases respectively, with 12 bases between them. The CDR3 is made up of 13 amino acids. This CDR3 is CASSPLPVTEAFF. The CDR3 bases are TGTGCCAGCAGCCCCCTCCCCGTTACTGAAGCTTTCTTT.

The chain links TRBV2 to TRBJ1-5; TRBD1 matches at 9 bases. In germline, CDR1 is SNHLY, CDR2 FYNNEI. V shed 3 bases and J 7 bases; nucleotides not matched to a gene: 10. The CDR3 is 16 residues long. The CDR3 DNA sequence: TGTGCCAGCAGTGAGGAGGGCCGGGACAGGGCACAGCCCCAGCATTTT. Translation: CASSEEGRDRAQPQHF.

This clone was observed a few times. The chain combines TRBV9 with TRBJ1-3; maybe TRBD1 (6 bases). Germline loops: CDR1 SGDLS, CDR2 YYNGEE. CDR3 length: 17 amino acids. V was shortened by 5 bases and J by 3 bases, with 21 bases between the two germline ends. The CDR3: CASSGATGFTYGNTIYF. The DNA of the CDR3 is TGTGCCAGCAGTGGGGCGACAGGCTTCACATATGGAAACACCATATATTTT.

The chain recombines TRBV11-2 with TRBJ1-1; 7 bases align to TRBD1. With 6 bases clipped from V and 5 bases from J, the junction kept 12 bases outside the gene matches. Per germline, CDR1 SGHAT and CDR2 FQNNGV. The CDR3 is made up of 15 amino acids. CDR3 residues: CASSSRRGGDTEAFF. In DNA, the CDR3 is TGTGCCAGCAGTTCTCGGAGAGGGGGCGATACTGAAGCTTTCTTT.